This T cell receptor beta chain was sequenced during a study of blood T cell repertoires in COVID-19. Produced via immunoSEQ multiplex PCR; TCRdb's table is partial and in-frame only. The sample holds 210,000 or so clones, approximately 80% seen once. Per the germline V gene, CDR1 is SGHTA and CDR2 is FQGNSA. The germline V and J ends were trimmed by 3 bases and 7 bases, with 13 bases remaining between them. The CDR3 extends over 14 amino acids. V is TRBV7-2 and J is TRBJ1-5; no reliable D call. The source of this sequence is a woman aged 45-65 years with acute COVID-19. Sequenced sample: PBMCs or T cells enriched from blood (not recorded which). CDR3 amino acids: CASSFGEAGQPQHF. The CDR3 coding sequence is TGTGCCAGCAGCTTTGGGGAAGCGGGGCAGCCCCAGCATTTT.